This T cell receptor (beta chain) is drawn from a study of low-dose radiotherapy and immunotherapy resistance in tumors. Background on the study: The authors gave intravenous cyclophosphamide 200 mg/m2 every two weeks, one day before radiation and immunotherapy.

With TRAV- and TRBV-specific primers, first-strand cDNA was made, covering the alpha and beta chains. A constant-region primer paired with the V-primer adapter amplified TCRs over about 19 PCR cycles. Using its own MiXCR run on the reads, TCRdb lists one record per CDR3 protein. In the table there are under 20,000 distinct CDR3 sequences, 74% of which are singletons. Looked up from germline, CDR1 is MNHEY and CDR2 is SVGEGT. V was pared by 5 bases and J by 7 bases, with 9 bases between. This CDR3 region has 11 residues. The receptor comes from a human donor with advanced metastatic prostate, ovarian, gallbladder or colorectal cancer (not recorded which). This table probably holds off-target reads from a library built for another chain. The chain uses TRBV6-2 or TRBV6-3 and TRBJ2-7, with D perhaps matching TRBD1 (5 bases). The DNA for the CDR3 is TGTGCCAGCAGTCAGAGGACAGAGCAGTACTTC. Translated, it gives CASSQRTEQYF.